A single sample gave rise to the 26 T cell receptor beta chains below, sequenced in a study of regulatory T cells in long-lasting Graves disease. Time point specified: newly diagnosed GD, antithyroid drugs for less than 3 months. Making the TCR library involved RNA that had been extracted from PBMCs. CDR3 regions were amplified by Arm-PCR using iRepertoire HTBI primers to build TCR beta libraries. TCRdb re-called the multiplex PCR reads with MiXCR, one entry per CDR3 protein. The profile shows roughly 400,000 distinct CDR3 sequences, approximately 16% of them singletons. This sample was also put to use in a study of T cells in Graves' hyperthyroidism and ophthalmopathy.

The specimen was peripheral blood mononuclear cells (PBMCs), collected at new diagnosis, from a patient treated with antithyroid drugs. All receptors come from a woman aged 40 to 50 with Graves disease.

The sample holds many counts of this clonotype. The chain couples TRBV7-8 to TRBJ2-7; D possibly uses TRBD1 or TRBD2 (5 bases each). Trimming removed 1 base from V and 11 bases from J, with 15 bases in between. This CDR3 comprises 13 residues. CDR1 is SGHVS, CDR2 FQNEAQ, per germline. The CDR3 protein is CASSLDRTQGKYF. CDR3 nucleotides: TGTGCCAGCAGCTTAGACCGGACTCAGGGAAAGTACTTC. The entire variable domain, with the rest obtained from reference TRBV7-8 and TRBJ2-7, is as follows: GAGVSQSPRYKVAKRGQDVALRCDPISGHVSLFWYQQALGQGPEFLTYFQNEAQLDKSGLPSDRFFAERPEGSVSTLKIQRTQQEDSAVYLCASSLDRTQGKYFGPGTRLTVT.

This clonotype showed up many times. This rearrangement joins TRBV12-3 or TRBV12-4 to TRBJ2-5; TRBD2 matches 13 bases. V lost 6 bases, J lost 5 bases, and 6 bases stayed unmatched. The CDR3 runs 15 residues. The CDR3 DNA follows: TGTGCCAGCAGACCACTAGCGGGAGGGCTGGAGACCCAGTACTTC. This codes for CASRPLAGGLETQYF.

This clonotype turned up a few times. The chain carries TRBV28 and TRBJ2-1, with TRBD2 identical over 8 bases. The CDR3 sequence is 18 residues long. Losses at the gene ends were 5 bases for V and 2 bases for J; bases not matched to a gene: 14. CDR1 is MDHEN and CDR2 is SYDVKM in the germline V gene. CDR3 protein: CASSLAGRAEFPYNEQFF. The DNA for the CDR3 is TGTGCCAGCAGTCTAGCCGGGAGGGCTGAGTTCCCCTACAATGAGCAGTTCTTC.

This clonotype appeared many times. This sequence joins TRBV28 and TRBJ2-1, with unresolved D. The V end lost 4 bases, the J end lost 5 bases, and 0 bases lay between the germline ends. CDR1 and CDR2 (germline): MDHEN, SYDVKM. The CDR3 consists of 10 residues. For the CDR3, the DNA is TGTGCCAGCAGTTACAATGAGCAGTTCTTC. Translation: CASSYNEQFF.

This clonotype was counted ten times or more. This chain uses TRBV2 with TRBJ2-1; TRBD2 is a possible D gene (5 bases). The CDR3 has 15 amino acids. Trimming pared 7 bases from V and 0 bases from J, leaving 13 bases between. CDR1 is SNHLY and CDR2 is FYNNEI in the germline V gene. This CDR3 reads CASIWTGSSYNEQFF. CDR3 bases: TGTGCCAGCATCTGGACGGGGAGCTCCTACAATGAGCAGTTCTTC.

At least ten counts were recorded for this clonotype. The CDR3 spells CASSMGHLSYNSPLHF. The CDR3 coding sequence is TGTGCCAGTAGTATGGGACACCTCTCCTATAATTCACCCCTCCACTTT. The chain couples TRBV19 to TRBJ1-6, with D possibly TRBD1 on 6 matching bases. The CDR3 extends over 16 amino acids. In germline, CDR1 is LNHDA, CDR2 SQIVND (reference sequence). V was trimmed by 3 bases and J by 0 bases, leaving 9 bases between them.

The J gene is TRBJ2-3, the V gene TRBV10-3; possibly TRBD1 or TRBD2 for D (5 bases each). This CDR3 is 16 amino acids long. Trimming stripped 2 bases from V and 0 bases from J, with 12 bases between. Germline CDR1 ENHRY, CDR2 SYGVKD. Here the CDR3 reads CAISEAGTGSTDTQYF. The CDR3 nucleotides read TGTGCCATCAGTGAGGCCGGGACCGGGAGCACAGATACGCAGTATTTT.

Ten or more counts support this clonotype. The V gene is TRBV11-2, the J gene TRBJ2-2; possible D gene TRBD1, 5 bases. V dropped 0 bases and J dropped 5 bases, with 16 bases sitting between them. This CDR3 has 17 amino acids. Germline lookup yields CDR1 SGHAT and CDR2 FQNNGV. In nucleotides, the CDR3 is TGTGCCAGCAGCTTAGAAGGGGAAGGCCCTGGGACCGGGGAGCTGTTTTTT. It specifies CASSLEGEGPGTGELFF.

This clonotype has a handful of counts. The CDR3 DNA sequence: TGTGCCAGCAGCCCGACAGGTCGATTTAGTTATTTT. Translating it yields CASSPTGRFSYF. The V gene is TRBV14, the J gene TRBJ2-3, with a possible D match to TRBD1 (6 bases). Germline lookup yields CDR1 SGHDN and CDR2 FVKESK. Trimming removed 4 bases from V and 15 bases from J, with 17 bases in between. This CDR3 has 12 residues. The variable domain in full, completed from reference TRBV14 and TRBJ2-3, reads EAGVTQFPSHSVIEKGQTVTLRCDPISGHDNLYWYRRVMGKEIKFLLHFVKESKQDESGMPNNRFLAERTGGTYSTLKVQPAELEDSGVYFCASSPTGRFSYFGPGTRLTVL.

This clonotype was found many times. The J gene is TRBJ2-7, the V gene TRBV6-1; D is tentatively TRBD1 or TRBD2 (7 bases each). Trimming removed 4 bases from V and 0 bases from J, with 16 bases in between. The germline gives CDR1 MNHNS, CDR2 SASEGT. The CDR3 extends over 16 amino acids. The DNA for the CDR3 is TGTGCCAGCAGTGGCCGACAGGGAGGGTACTCCTACGAGCAGTACTTC. Translating gives CASSGRQGGYSYEQYF.

J is TRBJ1-4 and V is TRBV14, with 9 bases matching TRBD1. V lost 0 bases and J lost 4; bases outside the gene matches: 3. In germline, CDR1 is SGHDN, CDR2 FVKESK. The CDR3 contains 16 residues. CDR3 sequence (DNA): TGTGCCAGCAGCCAAGATGGGACAGGGAGTAATGAAAAACTGTTTTTT. It encodes CASSQDGTGSNEKLFF.

At least ten counts were recorded for this clonotype. The chain employs TRBV20-1 and TRBJ2-1, with TRBD2 matching 14 bases. Germline V CDR1 and CDR2: DFQATT, SNEGSKA (reference sequence). The CDR3 runs 15 residues. The trim removed 3 bases at V and 7 bases at J, leaving 5 bases unmatched. This CDR3 is CSARPGLAGVNEQFF. In DNA, the CDR3 is TGCAGTGCTAGGCCGGGACTAGCGGGAGTAAATGAGCAGTTCTTC.

This clonotype was picked up many times. The chain carries TRBV20-1 and TRBJ2-7; D not certain. CDR3 length: 13 amino acids. The V gene lost 0 bases and the J gene lost 1 base, with 7 bases spanning the gap. From germline, CDR1 is DFQATT and CDR2 SNEGSKA (reference sequence). CDR3 residues: CSARDGVSYEQYF. The CDR3 nucleotides are TGCAGTGCTAGAGATGGGGTATCCTACGAGCAGTACTTC.

This clonotype has a count of ten or more. The chain joins TRBV6-2 or TRBV6-3 to TRBJ2-5; 7 bases agree with TRBD2. Germline trimming cut 3 bases from V and 5 bases from J; bases unmatched to any gene: 6. The CDR3 covers 14 residues. Germline V gene sequence: CDR1 MNHEY, CDR2 SVGEGT. The chain's CDR3 is CASSYFGGIETQYF. The DNA for the CDR3 is TGTGCCAGCAGTTATTTCGGGGGGATTGAGACCCAGTACTTC.

This clonotype was detected only a few times. The chain couples TRBV6-1 to TRBJ2-2, with unresolved D. Germline V CDR1 and CDR2: MNHNS, SASEGT. This CDR3 has 12 amino acids. The ends were cut back, 6 bases at V and 6 bases at J, with 8 bases in the middle. The CDR3 reads CASRFGSGELFF. The CDR3, as DNA: TGTGCCAGCAGGTTCGGGTCCGGGGAGCTGTTTTTT.

The chain uses TRBV6-5 and TRBJ1-2, with D perhaps matching TRBD1 (6 bases). Germline values: CDR1 MNHEY, CDR2 SVGAGI. CDR3 length: 15 residues. Trimming took off 0 bases at V and 8 bases at J, with 16 bases between the two ends. CDR3 loop: CASSYSAGETGGYTF. The CDR3 region has the DNA TGTGCCAGCAGTTACTCAGCAGGGGAAACTGGGGGCTACACCTTC.

Ten or more counts support this clonotype. The chain uses TRBV9 and TRBJ2-5, with D hard to call. The CDR3 length is 16 residues. Trimming took 1 base from V and 1 from J, leaving 14 bases between them. From germline, CDR1 is SGDLS and CDR2 YYNGEE. CDR3 protein: CASSVSTSLSQETQYF. CDR3 nucleotide sequence: TGTGCCAGCAGCGTATCCACTTCACTATCCCAAGAGACCCAGTACTTC. Based on the CDR3 plus reference TRBV9 and TRBJ2-5, the full variable domain is DSGVTQTPKHLITATGQRVTLRCSPRSGDLSVYWYQQSLDQGLQFLIQYYNGEERAKGNILERFSAQQFPDLHSELNLSSLELGDSALYFCASSVSTSLSQETQYFGPGTRLLVL.

This chain joins TRBV7-9 and TRBJ2-5; a possible D gene is TRBD1 (5 bases). Germline-derived CDR1 and CDR2 are SEHNR and FQNEAQ (reference sequence). CDR3 length: 15 amino acids. Trimming took off 2 bases at V and 2 bases at J, with 12 bases between the two ends. The CDR3 protein is CASSLPQDGQETQYF. CDR3 in DNA: TGTGCCAGCAGCTTACCACAGGATGGACAAGAGACCCAGTACTTC. The complete variable domain, with remaining parts taken from reference TRBV7-9 and TRBJ2-5, reads DTGVSQNPRHKITKRGQNVTFRCDPISEHNRLYWYRQTLGQGPEFLTYFQNEAQLEKSRLLSDRFSAERPKGSFSTLEIQRTEQGDSAMYLCASSLPQDGQETQYFGPGTRLLVL.

Many counts were recorded for this clonotype. V is TRBV5-1 and J is TRBJ1-1; a possible D gene is TRBD1 (5 bases). V was clipped by 0 bases and J by 9 bases, with 15 bases between them. This CDR3 contains 14 residues. Germline loops: CDR1 SGHRS, CDR2 YFSETQ. The CDR3 nucleotides read TGCGCCAGCAGCTTGGGTAGGCCGGGGGGTAAAGCTTTCTTT. Translated, it gives CASSLGRPGGKAFF.

This clonotype was picked up many times. The chain couples TRBV12-3 or TRBV12-4 to TRBJ2-5; 7 bases line up with TRBD2. With V trimmed by 3 bases and J by 4 bases, 5 bases remained unmatched. The CDR3 has 14 amino acids. The CDR3 sequence: CASSFFGRAETQYF. The CDR3 bases are TGTGCCAGCAGTTTCTTTGGGAGGGCAGAGACCCAGTACTTC.

This clonotype has ten or more counts. CDR3 sequence (DNA): TGTGCCAGCAGCCCTCAGGGAGCAGTCCCCTACAATGAGCAGTTCTTC. It is translated as CASSPQGAVPYNEQFF. V and J are TRBV7-3 and TRBJ2-1; D possibly matches TRBD1 or TRBD2 (5 bases each). Germline loops: CDR1 SGHTA, CDR2 FQGTGA. The length of the CDR3 is 16 residues. The V end was cut by 5 bases, the J end by 2 bases, with 16 bases between. The full variable domain, its missing parts supplied by reference TRBV7-3 and TRBJ2-1, is GAGVSQTPSNKVTEKGKYVELRCDPISGHTALYWYRQSLGQGPEFLIYFQGTGAADDSGLPNDRFFAVRPEGSVSTLKIQRTERGDSAVYLCASSPQGAVPYNEQFFGPGTRLTVL.

This clonotype showed up many times. V gene TRBV10-3 combines with J gene TRBJ1-1; no firm D call. This CDR3 is 12 amino acids long. CDR1 and CDR2 from the germline V gene are ENHRY and SYGVKD. The V end was cut by 1 base, the J end by 2 bases, with 2 bases between. The DNA for the CDR3 is TGTGCCATCAGTGAGTTCAACACTGAAGCTTTCTTT. It codes for CAISEFNTEAFF.

This sequence joins TRBV10-1 and TRBJ1-1; a possible D gene is TRBD1 (5 bases). CDR3 size: 16 residues. CDR1 and CDR2 (germline): WNHNN, SYGVQD (reference sequence). The germline V and J ends were trimmed by 3 bases and 5 bases, with 19 bases remaining between them. The CDR3 nucleotides are TGCGCCAGCAGTGACCTTCCTTCGGGACGCACGACTGAAGCTTTCTTT. This codes for CASSDLPSGRTTEAFF.

The chain joins TRBV29-1 to TRBJ2-1, with TRBD1 identical over 9 bases. CDR1 is SQVTM and CDR2 is ANQGSEA in the germline V gene. Trimming removed 4 bases from V and 3 bases from J; junction bases left unmatched: 4. The CDR3 extends over 14 amino acids. The CDR3 spells CSVAWTGVYNEQFF. The CDR3 region has the DNA TGCAGCGTTGCCTGGACAGGGGTCTACAATGAGCAGTTCTTC.

This clonotype was counted many times. The J gene is TRBJ2-2, the V gene TRBV28, with 7 bases matching TRBD2. This CDR3 spans 12 amino acids. The junction had 0 bases not matched to a gene; V was cut back by 4 bases and J by 7 bases. Germline values: CDR1 MDHEN, CDR2 SYDVKM. CDR3 region: CASSWTSGELFF. CDR3 bases: TGTGCCAGCAGTTGGACTAGCGGGGAGCTGTTTTTT.

This clonotype was seen many times. The CDR3: CASSYPRLGVETQYF. Written as DNA, the CDR3 is TGTGCCAGCAGTTATCCCAGACTAGGCGTGGAGACCCAGTACTTC. The rearrangement uses TRBV6-5 and TRBJ2-5, with D possibly matching TRBD2 (6 bases). The CDR3 runs 15 residues. Germline CDR1 MNHEY, CDR2 SVGAGI. V dropped 3 bases and J dropped 5 bases, with 16 bases sitting between them.